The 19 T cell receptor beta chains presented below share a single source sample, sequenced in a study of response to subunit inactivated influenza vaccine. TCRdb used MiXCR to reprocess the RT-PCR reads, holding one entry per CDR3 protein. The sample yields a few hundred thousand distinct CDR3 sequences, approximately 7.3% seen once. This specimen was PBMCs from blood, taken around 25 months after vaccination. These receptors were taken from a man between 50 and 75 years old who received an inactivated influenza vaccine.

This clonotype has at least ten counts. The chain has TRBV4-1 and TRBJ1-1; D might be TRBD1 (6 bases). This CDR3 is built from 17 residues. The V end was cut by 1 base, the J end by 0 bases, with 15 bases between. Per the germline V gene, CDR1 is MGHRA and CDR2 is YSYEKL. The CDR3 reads CASSQVGGGHLNTEAFF. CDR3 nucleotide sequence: TGCGCCAGCAGCCAAGTAGGGGGGGGACACCTGAACACTGAAGCTTTCTTT.

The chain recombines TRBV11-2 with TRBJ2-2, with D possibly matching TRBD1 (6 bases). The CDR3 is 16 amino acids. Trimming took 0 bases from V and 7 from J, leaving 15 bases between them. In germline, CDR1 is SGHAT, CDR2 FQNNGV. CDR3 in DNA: TGTGCCAGCAGCTTAGATACAGGGATACCCGGCGGGGAGCTGTTTTTT. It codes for CASSLDTGIPGGELFF.

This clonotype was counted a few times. CDR3 in amino acids: CASSYRQGVANEKLFF. CDR3 nucleotide sequence: TGTGCCAGCAGTTACCGACAGGGGGTAGCTAATGAAAAACTGTTTTTT. V and J are TRBV6-5 and TRBJ1-4; TRBD1 matches at 9 bases. Germline CDR1 MNHEY, CDR2 SVGAGI. CDR3 size: 16 residues. Trimming at V came to 2 bases and at J to 3 bases, leaving 4 bases not matched to a gene.

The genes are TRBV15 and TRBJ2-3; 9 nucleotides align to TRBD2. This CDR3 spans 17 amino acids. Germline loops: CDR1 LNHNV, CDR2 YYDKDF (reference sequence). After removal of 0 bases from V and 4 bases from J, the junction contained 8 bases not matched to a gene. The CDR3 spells CATSRDSTGGGADTQYF. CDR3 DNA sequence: TGTGCCACCAGCAGAGATTCAACGGGCGGGGGGGCAGATACGCAGTATTTT.

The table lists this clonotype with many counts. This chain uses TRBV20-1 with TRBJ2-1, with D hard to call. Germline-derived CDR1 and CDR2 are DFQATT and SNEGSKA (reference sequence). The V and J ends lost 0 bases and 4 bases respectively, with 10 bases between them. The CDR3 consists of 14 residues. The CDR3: CSARDRYIYNEQFF. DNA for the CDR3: TGCAGTGCTAGAGATCGGTATATTTACAATGAGCAGTTCTTC.

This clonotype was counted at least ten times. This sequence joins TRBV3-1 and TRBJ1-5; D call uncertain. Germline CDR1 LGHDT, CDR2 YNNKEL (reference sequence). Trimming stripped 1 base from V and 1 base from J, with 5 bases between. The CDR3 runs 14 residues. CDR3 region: CASSQAGSNQPQHF. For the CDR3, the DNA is TGTGCCAGCAGCCAAGCCGGAAGCAATCAGCCCCAGCATTTT.

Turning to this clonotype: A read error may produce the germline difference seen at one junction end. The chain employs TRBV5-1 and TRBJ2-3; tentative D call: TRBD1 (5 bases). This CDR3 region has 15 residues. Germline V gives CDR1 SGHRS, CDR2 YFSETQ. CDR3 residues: CSSSLGQGWPDTQYF. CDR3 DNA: TGCTCCAGCAGCTTGGGGCAGGGATGGCCAGATACGCAGTATTTT.

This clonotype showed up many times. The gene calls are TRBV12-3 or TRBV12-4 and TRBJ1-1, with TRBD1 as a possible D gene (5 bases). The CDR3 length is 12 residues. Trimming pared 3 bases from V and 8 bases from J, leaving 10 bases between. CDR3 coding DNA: TGTGCCAGCAGTTTTTCCGGGACCGAAGCTTTCTTT. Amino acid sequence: CASSFSGTEAFF.

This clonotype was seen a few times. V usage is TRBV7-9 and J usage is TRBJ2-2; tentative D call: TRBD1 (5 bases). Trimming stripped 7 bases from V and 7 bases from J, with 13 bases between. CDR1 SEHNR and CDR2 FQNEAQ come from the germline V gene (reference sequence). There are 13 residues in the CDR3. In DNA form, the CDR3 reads TGTGCCAGCATGAAGGGGTCGATCGGGGAGCTGTTTTTT. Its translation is CASMKGSIGELFF.

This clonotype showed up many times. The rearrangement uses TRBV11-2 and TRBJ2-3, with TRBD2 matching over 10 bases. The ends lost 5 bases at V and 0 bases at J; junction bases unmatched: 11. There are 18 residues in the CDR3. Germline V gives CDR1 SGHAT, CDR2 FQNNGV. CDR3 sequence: CASSRGASGGRSTDTQYF. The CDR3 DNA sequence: TGTGCCAGCAGCCGCGGGGCTAGCGGGGGTCGGAGCACAGATACGCAGTATTTT.

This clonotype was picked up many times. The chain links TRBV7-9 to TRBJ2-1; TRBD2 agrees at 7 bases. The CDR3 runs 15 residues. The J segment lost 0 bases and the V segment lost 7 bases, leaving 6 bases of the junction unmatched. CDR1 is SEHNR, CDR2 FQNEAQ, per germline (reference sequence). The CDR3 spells CASKAGRSSYNEQFF. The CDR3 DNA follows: TGTGCCAGCAAAGCGGGGCGGAGCTCCTACAATGAGCAGTTCTTC.

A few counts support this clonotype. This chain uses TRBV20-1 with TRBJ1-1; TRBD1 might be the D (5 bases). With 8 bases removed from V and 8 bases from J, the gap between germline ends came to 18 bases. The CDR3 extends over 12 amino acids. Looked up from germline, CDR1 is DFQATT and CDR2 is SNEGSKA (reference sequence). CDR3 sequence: CSTNTGAGEAFF. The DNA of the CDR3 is TGCAGTACCAATACCGGTGCAGGGGAAGCTTTCTTT.

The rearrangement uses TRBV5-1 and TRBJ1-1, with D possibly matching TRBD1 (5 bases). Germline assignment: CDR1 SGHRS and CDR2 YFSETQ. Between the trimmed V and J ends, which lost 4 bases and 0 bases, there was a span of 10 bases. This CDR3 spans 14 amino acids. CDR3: CASSPGPLNTEAFF. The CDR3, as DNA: TGCGCCAGCAGCCCGGGGCCCCTGAACACTGAAGCTTTCTTT.

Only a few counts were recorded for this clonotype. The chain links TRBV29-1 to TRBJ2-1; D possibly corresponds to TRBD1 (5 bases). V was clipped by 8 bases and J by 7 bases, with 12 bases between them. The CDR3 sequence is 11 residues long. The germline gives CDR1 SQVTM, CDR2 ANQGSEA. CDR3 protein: CSHPTGNEQFF. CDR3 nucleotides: TGCAGCCACCCTACAGGAAATGAGCAGTTCTTC.

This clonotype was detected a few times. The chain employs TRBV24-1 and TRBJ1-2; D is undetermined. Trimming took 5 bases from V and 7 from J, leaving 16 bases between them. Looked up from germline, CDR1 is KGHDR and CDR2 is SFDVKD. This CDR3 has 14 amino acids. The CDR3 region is CATSGYPGSFGYTF. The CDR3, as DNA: TGTGCCACCAGTGGGTATCCAGGATCGTTTGGCTACACCTTC.

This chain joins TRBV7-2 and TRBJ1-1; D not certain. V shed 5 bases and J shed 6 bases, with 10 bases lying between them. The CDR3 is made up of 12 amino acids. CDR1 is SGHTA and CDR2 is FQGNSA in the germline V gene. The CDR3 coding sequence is TGTGCCAGCAGCCAAAGAGCAGCTGAAGCTTTCTTT. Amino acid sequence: CASSQRAAEAFF.

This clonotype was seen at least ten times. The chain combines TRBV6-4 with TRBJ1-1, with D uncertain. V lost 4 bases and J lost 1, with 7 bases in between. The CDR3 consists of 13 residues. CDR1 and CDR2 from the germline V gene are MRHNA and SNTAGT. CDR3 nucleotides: TGTGCCAGCAGTGCTGGTAAGAACACTGAAGCTTTCTTT. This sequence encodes CASSAGKNTEAFF.

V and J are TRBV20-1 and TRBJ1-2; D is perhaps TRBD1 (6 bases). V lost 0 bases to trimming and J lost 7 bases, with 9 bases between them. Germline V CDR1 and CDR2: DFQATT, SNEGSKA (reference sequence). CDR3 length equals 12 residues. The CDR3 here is CSAREQGGGYTF. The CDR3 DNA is TGCAGTGCTAGAGAACAGGGTGGTGGCTACACCTTC.

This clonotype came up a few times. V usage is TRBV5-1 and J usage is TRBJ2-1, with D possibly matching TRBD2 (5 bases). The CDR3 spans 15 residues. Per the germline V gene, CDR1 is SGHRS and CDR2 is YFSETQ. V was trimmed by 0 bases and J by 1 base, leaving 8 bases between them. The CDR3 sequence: CASSLDLASYNEQFF. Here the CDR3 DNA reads TGCGCCAGCAGCTTGGACCTAGCTTCCTACAATGAGCAGTTCTTC.